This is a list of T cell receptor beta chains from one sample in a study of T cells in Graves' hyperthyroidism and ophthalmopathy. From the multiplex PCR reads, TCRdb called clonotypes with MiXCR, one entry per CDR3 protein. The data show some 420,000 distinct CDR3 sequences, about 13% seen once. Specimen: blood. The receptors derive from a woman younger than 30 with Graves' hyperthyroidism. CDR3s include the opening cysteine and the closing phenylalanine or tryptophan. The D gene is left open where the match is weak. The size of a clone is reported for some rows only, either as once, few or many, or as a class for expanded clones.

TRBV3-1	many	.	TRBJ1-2	TGTGCCAGCAGCCAAGATCTAAACTATGGCTACACCTTC	CASSQDLNYGYTF
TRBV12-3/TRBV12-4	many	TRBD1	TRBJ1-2	TGTGCCAGCGGGTCGACAGGGGGCGGTGGCTACACCTTC	CASGSTGGGGYTF
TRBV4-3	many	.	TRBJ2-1	TGCGCCAGCAGCCAAGATTGGGGGATGAATGAGCAGTTCTTC	CASSQDWGMNEQFF
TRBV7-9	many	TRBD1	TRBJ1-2	TGTGCCAGCAGCGGGATGTCAGGGGGCTCGAACGAGGGCTACACCTTC	CASSGMSGGSNEGYTF
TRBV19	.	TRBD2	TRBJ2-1	TGTGCCAGCGGACCCCAACTAGCGGGAGGAGGGAATGAGCAGTTCTTC	CASGPQLAGGGNEQFF
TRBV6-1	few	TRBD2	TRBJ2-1	TGTGCCAGCAGCCCCGGACTAGCGGGAGGCCAGAGCTCCTACAATGAGCAGTTCTTC	CASSPGLAGGQSSYNEQFF
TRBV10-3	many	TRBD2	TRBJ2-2	TGTGCCATCACTTATCTTAGCGGGTCCAACACCGGGGAGCTGTTTTTT	CAITYLSGSNTGELFF
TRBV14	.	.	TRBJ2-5	TGTGCCAGCAGCCCCCGGGGACAAACCCAAGAGACCCAGTACTTC	CASSPRGQTQETQYF
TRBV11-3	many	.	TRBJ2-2	TGTGCCAGCAGCAGAAACCGCGACGGGGAGCTGTTTTTT	CASSRNRDGELFF
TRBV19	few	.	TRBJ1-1	TGTGCCAGTAGTATCTTAAGACGGAACACTGAAGCTTTCTTT	CASSILRRNTEAFF
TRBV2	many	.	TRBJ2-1	TGTGCCAGCAGTGAATATGAGCAGTTCTTC	CASSEYEQFF
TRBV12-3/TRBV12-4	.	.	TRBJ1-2	TGTGCCAGCAGTCCCTCCGGGACAAGTCGCTACTATGGCTACACCTTC	CASSPSGTSRYYGYTF
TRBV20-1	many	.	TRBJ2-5	TGCAGTCAAGACAGGAATCAAGAGACCCAGTACTTC	CSQDRNQETQYF
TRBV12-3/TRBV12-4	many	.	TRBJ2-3	TGTGCCAGCAGTTTGACGACTAGCACAGATACGCAGTATTTT	CASSLTTSTDTQYF
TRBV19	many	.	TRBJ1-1	TGTGCCAGTAGTCTGGACAGCCCGAACACTGAAGCTTTCTTT	CASSLDSPNTEAFF
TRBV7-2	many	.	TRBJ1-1	TGTGCCAGCAGCCTCGCGCAGAACACTGAAGCTTTCTTT	CASSLAQNTEAFF
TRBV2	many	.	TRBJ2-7	TGTGCCAGAGGACAGACACCCTACGAGCAGTACTTC	CARGQTPYEQYF
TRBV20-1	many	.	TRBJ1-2	TGCAGTGCTAGAGCGGCAGCGAACTATGGCTACACCTTC	CSARAAANYGYTF
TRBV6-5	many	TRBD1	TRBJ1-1	TGTGCCAGCAGTTACTCAAGACAGGGGAACACTGAAGCTTTCTTT	CASSYSRQGNTEAFF
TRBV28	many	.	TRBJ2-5	TGTGCCAGCAGCCCCTTGATCCCCGGGCAGAAGCAAGAGACCCAGTACTTC	CASSPLIPGQKQETQYF
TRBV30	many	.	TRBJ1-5	TGTGCCTGGAGCAGGAGAGGAAGCAATCAGCCCCAGCATTTT	CAWSRRGSNQPQHF
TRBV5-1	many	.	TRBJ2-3	TGCGCCAGCAGGGCGGACGTACACACAGATACGCAGTATTTT	CASRADVHTDTQYF
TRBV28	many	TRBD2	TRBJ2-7	TGTGCCAGCACCTCTGTCCTAGCGGGACCCTACGAGCAGTACTTC	CASTSVLAGPYEQYF
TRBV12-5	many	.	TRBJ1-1	TGTGCTAGTGGTTTGGTCGGAGGGGAAGCTTTCTTT	CASGLVGGEAFF
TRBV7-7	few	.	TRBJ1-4	TGTGCTAGCAGCTTGCCCAGTGCTAATGAAAAACTGTTTTTT	CASSLPSANEKLFF
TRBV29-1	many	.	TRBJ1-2	TGCAGCGTCGATCACGGACAGCCTAACTATGGCTACACCTTC	CSVDHGQPNYGYTF
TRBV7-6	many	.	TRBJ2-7	TGTGCCAGCAGCCCTAATCAGGGGATCAACGAGCAGTACTTC	CASSPNQGINEQYF
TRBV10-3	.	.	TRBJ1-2	TGTGCCATCACCGGGACGGCTTATGGCTACACCTTC	CAITGTAYGYTF
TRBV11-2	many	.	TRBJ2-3	TGTGCCAGCAGCTTAGAAGTCTTAGCTAAGCAGTATTTT	CASSLEVLAKQYF
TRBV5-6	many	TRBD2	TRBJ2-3	TGTGCCAGCAGCTTACCGACTAGCGGGGGCACAGATACGCAGTATTTT	CASSLPTSGGTDTQYF
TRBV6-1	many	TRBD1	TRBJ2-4	TGTGCCAGCAAACCCGGACAGGGTGAAAAACTAGGGGACATTCAGTACTTC	CASKPGQGEKLGDIQYF
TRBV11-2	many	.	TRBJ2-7	TGTGCCAGCAGCTTAGAAGGGCACGGGCAGTACTTC	CASSLEGHGQYF
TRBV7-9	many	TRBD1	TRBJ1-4	TGTGCCAGCAGCTTAGATGGGACAGGGTATGAAAAACTGTTTTTT	CASSLDGTGYEKLFF
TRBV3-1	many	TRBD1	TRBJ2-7	TGTGCCAGCAGCCAACCTTCCGGGACAGGGTTTCACGAGCAGTACTTC	CASSQPSGTGFHEQYF
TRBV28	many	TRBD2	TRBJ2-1	TGTGCCAGCAGTCCGGGACTAGCCGACGACCTATACGGCTCCTACAATGAGCAGTTCTTC	CASSPGLADDLYGSYNEQFF
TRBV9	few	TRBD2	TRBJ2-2	TGTGCCAGCAGCCCTCGGGAGGGGGGAACCGGGGAGCTGTTTTTT	CASSPREGGTGELFF
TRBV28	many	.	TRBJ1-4	TGTGCCAGCAGTCCCCCCCGTTCCGCGACAGGAAATGAAAAACTGTTTTTT	CASSPPRSATGNEKLFF
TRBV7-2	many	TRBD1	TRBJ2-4	TGTGCCAGCAGCCGTACGGACAGGTCCGCTGCCAAAAACATTCAGTACTTC	CASSRTDRSAAKNIQYF
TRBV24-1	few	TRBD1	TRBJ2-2	TGTGCCACCAGTGATCTACAGGGGGGTGACACCGGGGAGCTGTTTTTT	CATSDLQGGDTGELFF
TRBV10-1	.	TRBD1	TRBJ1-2	TGCGCCAGCATATGGGACAGAGGAACCACAGGCGATGGCTACACCTTC	CASIWDRGTTGDGYTF
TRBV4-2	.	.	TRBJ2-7	TGTGTCAGCAGCCAAGATCAGGGCAGCTCCTACGAGCAGTACTTC	CVSSQDQGSSYEQYF